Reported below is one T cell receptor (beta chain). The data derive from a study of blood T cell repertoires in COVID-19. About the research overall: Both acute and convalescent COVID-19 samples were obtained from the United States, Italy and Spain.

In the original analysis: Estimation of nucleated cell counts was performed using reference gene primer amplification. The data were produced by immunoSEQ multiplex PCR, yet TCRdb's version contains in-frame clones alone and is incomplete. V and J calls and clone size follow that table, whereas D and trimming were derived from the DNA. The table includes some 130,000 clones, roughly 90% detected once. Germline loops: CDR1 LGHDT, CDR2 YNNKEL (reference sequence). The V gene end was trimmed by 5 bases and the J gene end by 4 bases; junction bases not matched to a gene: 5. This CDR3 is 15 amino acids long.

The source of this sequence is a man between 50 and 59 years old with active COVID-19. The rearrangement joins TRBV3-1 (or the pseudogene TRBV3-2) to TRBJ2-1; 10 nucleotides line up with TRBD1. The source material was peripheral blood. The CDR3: CASSTRQGAYNEQFF. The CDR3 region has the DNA TGTGCCAGCAGCACCCGACAGGGGGCTTACAATGAGCAGTTCTTC.